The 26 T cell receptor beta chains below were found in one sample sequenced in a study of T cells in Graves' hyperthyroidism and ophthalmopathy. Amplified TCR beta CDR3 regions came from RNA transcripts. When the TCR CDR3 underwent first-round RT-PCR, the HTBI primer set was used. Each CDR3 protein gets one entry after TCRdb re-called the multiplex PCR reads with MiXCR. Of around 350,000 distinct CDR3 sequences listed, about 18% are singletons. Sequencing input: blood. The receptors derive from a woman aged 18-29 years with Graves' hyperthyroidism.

The CDR3 is CSATGGRALNTEAFF. Here the CDR3 DNA reads TGCAGTGCGACCGGGGGCAGGGCACTGAACACTGAAGCTTTCTTT. The rearrangement uses TRBV20-1 and TRBJ1-1; D may be TRBD1 (6 bases). V was pared by 6 bases and J by 0 bases, with 17 bases between. There are 15 residues in the CDR3. CDR1 and CDR2 from the germline V gene are DFQATT and SNEGSKA (reference sequence).

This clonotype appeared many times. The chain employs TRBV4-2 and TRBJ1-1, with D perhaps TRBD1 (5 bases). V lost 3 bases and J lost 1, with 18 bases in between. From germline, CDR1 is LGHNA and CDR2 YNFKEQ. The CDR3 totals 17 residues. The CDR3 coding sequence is TGTGCCAGCAGCCAGGTCGGAAGGGGACGGGAGAACACTGAAGCTTTCTTT. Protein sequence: CASSQVGRGRENTEAFF.

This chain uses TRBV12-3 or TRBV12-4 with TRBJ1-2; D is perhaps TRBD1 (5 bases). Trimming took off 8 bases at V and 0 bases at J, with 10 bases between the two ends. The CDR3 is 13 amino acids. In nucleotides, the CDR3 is TGTGCCAGCGGGTCGGGGGCTAACTATGGCTACACCTTC. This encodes CASGSGANYGYTF.

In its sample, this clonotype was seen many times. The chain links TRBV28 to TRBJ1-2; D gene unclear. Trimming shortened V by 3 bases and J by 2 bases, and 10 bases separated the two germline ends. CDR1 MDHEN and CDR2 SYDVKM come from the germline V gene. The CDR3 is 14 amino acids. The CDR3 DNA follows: TGTGCCAGCAGTTTTGAGGGTACCAACTATGGCTACACCTTC. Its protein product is CASSFEGTNYGYTF.

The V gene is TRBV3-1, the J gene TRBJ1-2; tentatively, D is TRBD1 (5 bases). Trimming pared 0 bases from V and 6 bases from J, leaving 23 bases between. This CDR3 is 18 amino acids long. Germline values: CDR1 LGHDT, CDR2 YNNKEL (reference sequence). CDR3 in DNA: TGTGCCAGCAGCCAAGATGGGGGGTGGAGGGGATGGAGCGATGGCTACACCTTC. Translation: CASSQDGGWRGWSDGYTF.

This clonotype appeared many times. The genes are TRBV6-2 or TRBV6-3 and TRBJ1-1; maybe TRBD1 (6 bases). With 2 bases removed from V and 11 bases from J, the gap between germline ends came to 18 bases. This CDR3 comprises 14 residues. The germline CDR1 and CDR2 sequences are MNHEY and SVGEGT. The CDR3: CASSYPAGVVRAFF. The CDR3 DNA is TGTGCCAGCAGTTACCCGGCAGGGGTGGTCCGGGCTTTCTTT.

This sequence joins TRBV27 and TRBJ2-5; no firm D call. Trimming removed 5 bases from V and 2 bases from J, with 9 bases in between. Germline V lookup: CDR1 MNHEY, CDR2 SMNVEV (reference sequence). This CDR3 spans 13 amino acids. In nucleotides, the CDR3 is TGTGCCAGCAGTCCAAACGGGCAAGAGACCCAGTACTTC. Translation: CASSPNGQETQYF.

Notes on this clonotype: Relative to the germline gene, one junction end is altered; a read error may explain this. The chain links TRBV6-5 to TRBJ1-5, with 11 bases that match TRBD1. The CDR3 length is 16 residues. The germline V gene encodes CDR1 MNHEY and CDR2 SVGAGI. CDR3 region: CASSYPGTGGGQPQRF. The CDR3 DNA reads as TGTGCCAGCAGTTATCCCGGGACAGGGGGTGGTCAGCCCCAGCGTTTT.

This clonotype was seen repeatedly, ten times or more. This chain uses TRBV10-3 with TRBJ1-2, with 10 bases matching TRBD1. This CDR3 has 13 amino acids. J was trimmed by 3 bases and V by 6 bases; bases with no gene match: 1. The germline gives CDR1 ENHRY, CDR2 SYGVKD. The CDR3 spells CAISGQGDYGYTF. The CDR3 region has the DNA TGTGCCATCAGCGGACAGGGGGACTATGGCTACACCTTC.

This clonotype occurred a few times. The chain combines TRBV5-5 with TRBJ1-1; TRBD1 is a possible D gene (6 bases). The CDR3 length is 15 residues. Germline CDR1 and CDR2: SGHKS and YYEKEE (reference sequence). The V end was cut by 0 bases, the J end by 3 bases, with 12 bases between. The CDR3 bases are TGTGCCAGCAGCTTGGACCCCCCAGGGGACACTGAAGCTTTCTTT. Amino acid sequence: CASSLDPPGDTEAFF. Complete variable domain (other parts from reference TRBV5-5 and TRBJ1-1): DAGVTQSPTHLIKTRGQQVTLRCSPISGHKSVSWYQQVLGQGPQFIFQYYEKEERGRGNFPDRFSARQFPNYSSELNVNALLLGDSALYLCASSLDPPGDTEAFFGQGTRLTVV.

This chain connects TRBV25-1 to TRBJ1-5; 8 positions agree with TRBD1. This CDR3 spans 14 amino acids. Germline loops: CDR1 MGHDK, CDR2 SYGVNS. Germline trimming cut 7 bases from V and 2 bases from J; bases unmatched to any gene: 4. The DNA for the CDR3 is TGTGCCAGCACCGGACAGGGCGGCAATCAGCCCCAGCATTTT. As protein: CASTGQGGNQPQHF.

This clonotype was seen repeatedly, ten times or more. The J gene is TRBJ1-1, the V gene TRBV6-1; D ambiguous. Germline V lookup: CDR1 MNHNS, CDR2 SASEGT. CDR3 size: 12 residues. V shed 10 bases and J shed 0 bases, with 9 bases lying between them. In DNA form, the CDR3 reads TGTGCCACCGAGGACCTGAACACTGAAGCTTTCTTT. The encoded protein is CATEDLNTEAFF.

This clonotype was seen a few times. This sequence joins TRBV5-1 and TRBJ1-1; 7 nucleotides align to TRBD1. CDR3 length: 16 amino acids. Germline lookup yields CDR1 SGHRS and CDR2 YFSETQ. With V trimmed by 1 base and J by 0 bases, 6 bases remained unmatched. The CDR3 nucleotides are TGCGCCAGCAGCTTGCCCCTACAGGGGATGAACACTGAAGCTTTCTTT. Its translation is CASSLPLQGMNTEAFF.

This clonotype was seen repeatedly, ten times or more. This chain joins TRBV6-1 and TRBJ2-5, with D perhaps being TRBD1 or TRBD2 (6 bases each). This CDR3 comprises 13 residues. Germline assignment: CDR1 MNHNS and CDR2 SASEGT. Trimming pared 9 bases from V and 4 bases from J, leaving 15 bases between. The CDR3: CASWGAVGETQYF. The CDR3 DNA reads TGTGCCAGTTGGGGGGCCGTCGGAGAGACCCAGTACTTC.

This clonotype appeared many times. DNA of the CDR3: TGTGCCAGCAGCTCCCCGACAGGGGTGGAGGAGACCCAGTACTTC. Translation gives CASSSPTGVEETQYF. The chain has TRBV5-4 and TRBJ2-5, with 8 bases identical to TRBD1. V dropped 3 bases and J dropped 5; count of bases not matched to a gene: 9. This CDR3 is built from 15 residues. Germline CDR1 is SGHNT and CDR2 is YYREEE (reference sequence).

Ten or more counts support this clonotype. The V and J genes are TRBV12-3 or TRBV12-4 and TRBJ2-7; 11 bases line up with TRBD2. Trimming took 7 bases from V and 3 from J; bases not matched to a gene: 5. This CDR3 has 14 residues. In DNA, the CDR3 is TGTGCCAGCACACTAGCGGGGGAAATCTACGAGCAGTACTTC. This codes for CASTLAGEIYEQYF.

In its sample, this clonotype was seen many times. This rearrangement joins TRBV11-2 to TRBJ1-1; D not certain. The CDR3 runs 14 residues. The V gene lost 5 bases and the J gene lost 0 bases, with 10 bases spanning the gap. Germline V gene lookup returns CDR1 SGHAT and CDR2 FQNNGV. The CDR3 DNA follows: TGTGCCAGCAGCCCTGCCCGGATGAACACTGAAGCTTTCTTT. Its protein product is CASSPARMNTEAFF. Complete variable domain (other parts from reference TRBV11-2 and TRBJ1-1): EAGVAQSPRYKIIEKRQSVAFWCNPISGHATLYWYQQILGQGPKLLIQFQNNGVVDDSQLPKDRFSAERLKGVDSTLKIQPAKLEDSAVYLCASSPARMNTEAFFGQGTRLTVV.

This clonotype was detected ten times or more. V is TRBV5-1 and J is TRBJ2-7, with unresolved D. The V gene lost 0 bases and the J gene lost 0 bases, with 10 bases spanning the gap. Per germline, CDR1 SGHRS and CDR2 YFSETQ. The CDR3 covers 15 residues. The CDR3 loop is CASSLDSYSSYEQYF. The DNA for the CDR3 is TGCGCCAGCAGCTTGGACAGTTACAGCTCCTACGAGCAGTACTTC.

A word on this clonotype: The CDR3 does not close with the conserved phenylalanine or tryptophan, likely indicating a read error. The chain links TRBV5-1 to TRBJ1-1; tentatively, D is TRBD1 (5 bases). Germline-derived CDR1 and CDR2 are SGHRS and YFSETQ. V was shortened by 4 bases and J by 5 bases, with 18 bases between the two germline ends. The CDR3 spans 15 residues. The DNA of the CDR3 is TGCGCCAGCAGCCTGGTGGGACCTGCTGGGACTGAAGCTTTCGTT. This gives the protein CASSLVGPAGTEAFV.

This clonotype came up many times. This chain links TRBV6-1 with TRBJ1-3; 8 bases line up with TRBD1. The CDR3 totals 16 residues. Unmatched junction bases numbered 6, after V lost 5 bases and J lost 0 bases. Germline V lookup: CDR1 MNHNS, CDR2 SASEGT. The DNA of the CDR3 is TGTGCCAGCAGTCGACAGGGGCTAGACTCTGGAAACACCATATATTTT. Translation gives CASSRQGLDSGNTIYF.

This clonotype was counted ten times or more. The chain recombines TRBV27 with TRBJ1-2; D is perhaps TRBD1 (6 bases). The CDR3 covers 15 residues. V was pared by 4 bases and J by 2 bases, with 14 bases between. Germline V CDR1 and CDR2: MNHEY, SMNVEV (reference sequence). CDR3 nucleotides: TGTGCCAGCAGTTGGAAGGACAGTCCGAACTATGGCTACACCTTC. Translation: CASSWKDSPNYGYTF.

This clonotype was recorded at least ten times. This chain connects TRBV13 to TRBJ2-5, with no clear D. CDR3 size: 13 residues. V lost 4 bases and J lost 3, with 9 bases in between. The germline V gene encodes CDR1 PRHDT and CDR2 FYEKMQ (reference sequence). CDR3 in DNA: TGTGCCAGCAGCTCCACGCAAAAAGAGACCCAGTACTTC. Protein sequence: CASSSTQKETQYF.

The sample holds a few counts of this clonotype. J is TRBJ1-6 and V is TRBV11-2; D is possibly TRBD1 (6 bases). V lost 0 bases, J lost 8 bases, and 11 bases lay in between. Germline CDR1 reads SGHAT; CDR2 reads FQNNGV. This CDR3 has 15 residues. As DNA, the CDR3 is TGTGCCAGCAGCTTAGATCCACAGGGCTATTCACCCCTCCACTTT. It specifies CASSLDPQGYSPLHF.

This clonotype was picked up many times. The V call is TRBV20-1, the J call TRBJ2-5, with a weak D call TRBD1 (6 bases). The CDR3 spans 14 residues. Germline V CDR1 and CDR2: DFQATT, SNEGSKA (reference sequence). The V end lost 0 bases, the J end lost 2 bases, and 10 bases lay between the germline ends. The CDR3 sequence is CSAREGAHQETQYF. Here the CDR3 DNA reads TGCAGTGCTAGAGAGGGGGCGCATCAAGAGACCCAGTACTTC.

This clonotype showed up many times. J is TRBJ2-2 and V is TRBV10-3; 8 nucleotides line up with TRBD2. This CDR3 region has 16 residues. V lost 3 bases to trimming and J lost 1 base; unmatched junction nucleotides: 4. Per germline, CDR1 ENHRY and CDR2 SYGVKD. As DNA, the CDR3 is TGTGCCATCAGTGACCCCAGCGGGGGGAACACCGGGGAGCTGTTTTTT. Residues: CAISDPSGGNTGELFF.

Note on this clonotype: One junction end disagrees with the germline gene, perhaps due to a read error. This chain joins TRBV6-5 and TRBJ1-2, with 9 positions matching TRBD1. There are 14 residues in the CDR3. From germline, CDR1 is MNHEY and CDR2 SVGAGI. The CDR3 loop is CASSDSQGAGGYTF. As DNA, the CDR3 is TGTGCCAGCAGTGACTCACAGGGGGCGGGAGGCTACACCTTC.